Below are 22 T cell receptor beta chains sequenced from a single sample in a study of T-cell reconstitution after alpha-beta-depleted transplantation in children (dated by TCRdb to between 2015 and 2016). The method was PCR. The data were produced on an Illumina HiSeq 2500. To normalize quantification of the TCRbeta repertoire, the TCR libraries were built with molecular barcoding that relied on unique molecular identifiers. TCRdb reprocessing: public reads trimmed at Q25 with fastp, clones called with MiXCR, in-frame beta chains kept. Each entry is one CDR3 protein sequence, shown with its most common DNA and genes. This sample comprises 250,000 to 400,000 distinct CDR3 sequences, about a quarter of them detected only once. The ten largest clones take up 9.5% to 13% of the sample. The treatment or condition label on this specimen signifies: allogeneic hematopoietic cell transplantation with graft depleted of TCRalphabeta T cells and CD19 B cells.

Sequencing was performed on PBMCs, mostly from graft donor cells, taken 180 days after TCRalphabeta/CD19-depleted stem cell transplant. These receptors were collected from a male patient under 18 who had a stem cell transplant for acute lymphoblastic leukemia, so the T cells may come from the graft donor.

This clonotype was detected only a few times. V and J are TRBV25-1 and TRBJ2-1, with 10 bases aligning to TRBD2. There are 18 residues in the CDR3. Germline V gene sequence: CDR1 MGHDK, CDR2 SYGVNS. The ends lost 3 bases at V and 0 bases at J; junction bases unmatched: 8. DNA for the CDR3: TGTGCCAGCAGTGACTCCCGGACTAGCGGCGACTCCTACAATGAGCAGTTCTTC. It encodes CASSDSRTSGDSYNEQFF.

CDR3 in DNA: TGTGCCAGCAGCCCGGACACCCAGACCCAGTACTTC. It yields the protein CASSPDTQTQYF. The chain carries TRBV7-3 and TRBJ2-5, with a tentative D call TRBD1 (5 bases). In germline, CDR1 is SGHTA, CDR2 FQGTGA. This CDR3 spans 12 amino acids. V dropped 5 bases and J dropped 6 bases, with 10 bases sitting between them. Looking up the rest from reference TRBV7-3 and TRBJ2-5 gives the full variable domain: GAGVSQTPSNKVTEKGKYVELRCDPISGHTALYWYRQSLGQGPEFLIYFQGTGAADDSGLPNDRFFAVRPEGSVSTLKIQRTERGDSAVYLCASSPDTQTQYFGPGTRLLVL.

This clonotype was counted only a few times. The rearrangement joins TRBV29-1 to TRBJ2-5; TRBD1 aligns across 9 bases. This CDR3 has 13 residues. The V gene end was trimmed by 6 bases and the J gene end by 3 bases; junction bases not matched to a gene: 5. Germline CDR1 is SQVTM and CDR2 is ANQGSEA. In DNA form, the CDR3 reads TGCAGCGTGTGGACAGGGGACAAAGAGACCCAGTACTTC. It yields the protein CSVWTGDKETQYF.

This clonotype was seen a handful of times. V is TRBV27 and J is TRBJ1-1; 8 bases fit TRBD1. Germline V lookup: CDR1 MNHEY, CDR2 SMNVEV (reference sequence). J was trimmed by 5 bases and V by 4 bases; bases with no gene match: 9. The CDR3 extends over 15 amino acids. CDR3 loop: CASSSPRTGRTEAFF. In DNA, the CDR3 is TGTGCCAGCAGTTCCCCTAGGACAGGGAGGACTGAAGCTTTCTTT.

This clonotype was seen a few times. This chain uses TRBV25-1 with TRBJ2-7; possible D gene TRBD1, 5 bases. The CDR3 has 13 residues. V lost 2 bases and J lost 6, with 11 bases in between. Germline-derived CDR1 and CDR2 are MGHDK and SYGVNS. The CDR3 sequence: CASSERGPFEQYF. The CDR3 region has the DNA TGTGCCAGCAGTGAAAGGGGCCCCTTCGAGCAGTACTTC.

The V gene is TRBV4-1, the J gene TRBJ2-2; 9 positions agree with TRBD2. Germline assignment: CDR1 MGHRA and CDR2 YSYEKL. The CDR3 is made up of 16 amino acids. V lost 0 bases to trimming and J lost 7 bases; unmatched junction nucleotides: 6. The CDR3: CASSQDPREGGGELFF. As DNA, the CDR3 is TGCGCCAGCAGCCAAGATCCGCGGGAGGGCGGCGGGGAGCTGTTTTTT.

The rearrangement uses TRBV7-9 and TRBJ2-5, with 8 bases fitting TRBD1. CDR1 SEHNR and CDR2 FQNEAQ come from the germline V gene (reference sequence). The length of the CDR3 is 16 residues. The trim removed 4 bases at V and 1 base at J, leaving 8 bases unmatched. CDR3 bases: TGTGCCAGCAGCTCCGACGGACAGGGTACCCAAGAGACCCAGTACTTC. This gives the protein CASSSDGQGTQETQYF.

This clonotype was found a few times. The gene calls are TRBV3-1 and TRBJ2-1, with 14 nucleotides matching TRBD2. The CDR3 has 18 amino acids. The ends lost 6 bases at V and 2 bases at J; junction bases unmatched: 9. From germline, CDR1 is LGHDT and CDR2 YNNKEL (reference sequence). The DNA of the CDR3 is TGTGCCAGCAGTCCCGGGACTAGCGGGAGTCTTACCTACAATGAGCAGTTCTTC. Its translation: CASSPGTSGSLTYNEQFF.

The chain carries TRBV5-1 and TRBJ2-1; 12 positions agree with TRBD2. V was clipped by 0 bases and J by 8 bases; unmatched bases: 3. The CDR3 consists of 15 residues. Looked up from germline, CDR1 is SGHRS and CDR2 is YFSETQ. In DNA, the CDR3 is TGCGCCAGCAGCTTGGTGACTAGCGGGAGTCATGAGCAGTTCTTC. Translated: CASSLVTSGSHEQFF.

The CDR3 DNA is TGTGCCAGCAGTGAATGGGGCAGAGCCTACAATGAGCAGTTCTTC. Translating gives CASSEWGRAYNEQFF. This chain links TRBV25-1 with TRBJ2-1; tentative D call: TRBD1 (5 bases). The V gene's germline CDR1 is MGHDK and CDR2 SYGVNS. CDR3 length: 15 residues. Trimming cost V 1 base and J 2 bases, with 9 bases left between them.

This chain uses TRBV4-1 with TRBJ2-2; D uncertain. V lost 3 bases, J lost 0 bases, and 20 bases lay in between. The V gene's germline CDR1 is MGHRA and CDR2 YSYEKL. This CDR3 spans 19 amino acids. The CDR3 sequence: CASSHPPLRRPANTGELFF. Written as DNA, the CDR3 is TGCGCCAGCAGCCACCCTCCTCTGCGGAGACCCGCGAACACCGGGGAGCTGTTTTTT.

This chain joins TRBV7-9 and TRBJ2-2, with D possibly matching TRBD1 (6 bases). Trimming shortened V by 5 bases and J by 6 bases, and 16 bases separated the two germline ends. In germline, CDR1 is SEHNR, CDR2 FQNEAQ (reference sequence). The CDR3 is made up of 15 amino acids. CDR3 bases: TGTGCCAGCAGCCCCAGGGGCCCGGTGGCCGGGGAGCTGTTTTTT. Protein sequence: CASSPRGPVAGELFF. Full variable domain (remainder filled in from reference TRBV7-9 and TRBJ2-2): DTGVSQNPRHKITKRGQNVTFRCDPISEHNRLYWYRQTLGQGPEFLTYFQNEAQLEKSRLLSDRFSAERPKGSFSTLEIQRTEQGDSAMYLCASSPRGPVAGELFFGEGSRLTVL.

The chain uses TRBV19 and TRBJ2-1, with D tentatively TRBD2 (6 bases). CDR1 LNHDA and CDR2 SQIVND come from the germline V gene (reference sequence). This CDR3 has 14 amino acids. V was shortened by 4 bases and J by 2 bases, with 9 bases between the two germline ends. The CDR3 region is CASSTTSTYNEQFF. DNA for the CDR3: TGTGCCAGTAGTACGACTAGTACCTACAATGAGCAGTTCTTC. The full variable domain, its missing parts supplied by reference TRBV19 and TRBJ2-1, is DGGITQSPKYLFRKEGQNVTLSCEQNLNHDAMYWYRQDPGQGLRLIYYSQIVNDFQKGDIAEGYSVSREKKESFPLTVTSAQKNPTAFYLCASSTTSTYNEQFFGPGTRLTVL.

The chain is built from TRBV18 and TRBJ2-4, with 13 positions matching TRBD2. The CDR3 runs 17 residues. Losses at the gene ends were 5 bases for V and 7 bases for J; bases not matched to a gene: 11. Germline V gene data show CDR1 as KGHSH and CDR2 as LQKENI. The CDR3 DNA sequence: TGTGCCAGCTCAACGACTAGCGGGAGGCACCAAAGGAACATTCAGTACTTC. This codes for CASSTTSGRHQRNIQYF.

The chain combines TRBV6-1 with TRBJ2-1; 10 bases fit TRBD2. This CDR3 is 16 amino acids long. The germline gives CDR1 MNHNS, CDR2 SASEGT. Trimming removed 4 bases from V and 6 bases from J; junction bases left unmatched: 9. The CDR3 loop reads CASSASSGSGLNEQFF. DNA for the CDR3: TGTGCCAGCAGTGCATCTAGCGGGAGTGGCCTCAATGAGCAGTTCTTC.

J is TRBJ2-1 and V is TRBV20-1, with D perhaps TRBD1 (6 bases). Trimming removed 3 bases at V and 2 bases at J, with 8 bases between. CDR1 is DFQATT and CDR2 is SNEGSKA in the germline V gene (reference sequence). The CDR3 runs to 13 residues. The CDR3 loop is CSARGDTYNEQFF. The DNA for the CDR3 is TGCAGTGCTAGGGGGGACACCTACAATGAGCAGTTCTTC.

A remark on this clonotype: A read error may account for a junction end that differs from germline. This rearrangement joins TRBV5-1 to TRBJ2-1; 9 bases map to TRBD2. This CDR3 spans 16 amino acids. Germline loops: CDR1 SGHRS, CDR2 YFSETQ. CDR3 protein: CASRFSLAGSYNEQFF. The CDR3 DNA follows: TGCGCCAGCCGCTTCTCTCTAGCGGGATCCTACAATGAGCAGTTCTTC. The full variable domain, rest sourced from reference TRBV5-1 and TRBJ2-1, is KAGVTQTPRYLIKTRGQQVTLSCSPISGHRSVSWYQQTPGQGLQFLFEYFSETQRNKGNFPGRFSGRQFSNSRSEMNVSTLELGDSALYLCASRFSLAGSYNEQFFGPGTRLTVL.

The rearrangement links TRBV3-1 to TRBJ2-1; D not certain. This CDR3 is 15 amino acids long. V gave up 1 base and J gave up 0 bases, with 7 bases separating them. Germline V gene data show CDR1 as LGHDT and CDR2 as YNNKEL (reference sequence). This CDR3 is CASSQGTGSYNEQFF. CDR3 DNA sequence: TGTGCCAGCAGCCAAGGGACCGGCTCCTACAATGAGCAGTTCTTC.

This clonotype appeared once. The rearrangement joins TRBV4-1 to TRBJ1-4; 10 bases match TRBD1. J was trimmed by 7 bases and V by 7 bases; bases with no gene match: 12. The length of the CDR3 is 16 residues. Germline V gene sequence: CDR1 MGHRA, CDR2 YSYEKL. The CDR3 region is CASKRDRGDFGEKLFF. The CDR3 nucleotides are TGCGCCAGCAAGCGGGACAGGGGAGACTTCGGTGAAAAACTGTTTTTT.

This clonotype has a handful of counts. The V and J genes are TRBV9 and TRBJ2-1; 10 bases agree with TRBD2. The V and J ends lost 0 bases and 9 bases, in that order; junction bases with no gene match: 9. This CDR3 spans 16 amino acids. Germline CDR1 SGDLS, CDR2 YYNGEE. The CDR3 nucleotides read TGTGCCAGCAGCGTAGCGGGACTAGCGTCCGACCCTGAGCAGTTCTTC. Its translation is CASSVAGLASDPEQFF.

The rearrangement links TRBV7-9 to TRBJ2-1, with 11 bases lining up with TRBD2. CDR1 SEHNR and CDR2 FQNEAQ come from the germline V gene (reference sequence). V lost 5 bases to trimming and J lost 10 bases; unmatched junction nucleotides: 13. The CDR3 has 16 amino acids. The CDR3 protein is CASSPMTSGAVMEQFF. In DNA, the CDR3 is TGTGCCAGCAGCCCTATGACTAGCGGGGCAGTGATGGAGCAGTTCTTC.

In this sample, this clonotype turned up a few times. The genes are TRBV20-1 and TRBJ2-7, with TRBD2 matching over 11 bases. This CDR3 is 15 amino acids long. V was clipped by 6 bases and J by 3 bases; unmatched bases: 10. Germline V gives CDR1 DFQATT, CDR2 SNEGSKA (reference sequence). CDR3 region: CSAVLAGVRSYEQYF. The CDR3 DNA follows: TGCAGTGCAGTACTAGCGGGAGTTAGAAGCTACGAGCAGTACTTC.